This is a list of T cell receptor beta chains from one sample in a study of monozygotic twins with inflammatory bowel disease. Reanalyzing the 5' RACE reads, TCRdb keeps one entry per CDR3 protein, without DNA. This listing includes about 450,000 distinct CDR3 sequences. Sequenced sample: blood. The receptors were gathered from a human donor with ulcerative colitis or Crohn's disease, or a healthy co-twin of an affected twin (not recorded which). Each CDR3 is given with its conserved first and last residue.

TRBV5-1	TRBJ2-7	14	CASSAGLSTYEQYF
TRBV6-6	TRBJ2-7	14	CASGPSASSYEQYF
TRBV27	TRBJ2-3	12	CASRGQRATQYF
TRBV5-1	TRBJ2-3	18	CASSSGTSGRASTDTQYF
TRBV7-9	TRBJ1-1	14	CASSSNRELNEAFF
TRBV7-2	TRBJ1-1	13	CASSSDRGTEAFF
TRBV7-8	TRBJ1-6	14	CASSRDRNNSPLHF
TRBV5-1	TRBJ2-3	18	CASSWEGPGLTSTDTQYF
TRBV5-1	TRBJ1-1	15	CASSPVGQGYTEAFF
TRBV12-3/TRBV12-4	TRBJ2-1	12	CASSQGGILQFF
TRBV18	TRBJ2-3	13	CASSPNSGDTQYF
TRBV3-1	TRBJ1-6	16	CASSQLGAGVWSPLHF
TRBV4-3	TRBJ2-1	15	CASSQDFPLGGTKFF
TRBV6-2/TRBV6-3	TRBJ1-1	19	CASTHRRQGSWGMNTEAFF
TRBV7-2	TRBJ2-1	14	CASTTGGVNNEQFF
TRBV7-9	TRBJ2-7	17	CASSLDIAGGLFYEQYF
TRBV29-1	TRBJ1-3	15	CSVTRGSGSGNTIYF
TRBV29-1	TRBJ2-5	14	CSVEFLQSQETQYF
TRBV27	TRBJ2-7	14	CASSFSSGLYEQYF
TRBV12-3/TRBV12-4	TRBJ2-1	16	CASSYITGAGDNEQFF
TRBV30	TRBJ1-5	12	CAWSGIGQPQHF
TRBV7-2	TRBJ1-5	13	CASSLGGFQPQHF
TRBV12-3/TRBV12-4	TRBJ2-3	12	CASSLYPDTQYF
TRBV20-1	TRBJ1-6	12	CSATTGDSPLHF
TRBV24-1	TRBJ2-5	13	CATSAGKPETQYF
TRBV11-2	TRBJ2-7	19	CASSLERTSGRQVPYEQYF